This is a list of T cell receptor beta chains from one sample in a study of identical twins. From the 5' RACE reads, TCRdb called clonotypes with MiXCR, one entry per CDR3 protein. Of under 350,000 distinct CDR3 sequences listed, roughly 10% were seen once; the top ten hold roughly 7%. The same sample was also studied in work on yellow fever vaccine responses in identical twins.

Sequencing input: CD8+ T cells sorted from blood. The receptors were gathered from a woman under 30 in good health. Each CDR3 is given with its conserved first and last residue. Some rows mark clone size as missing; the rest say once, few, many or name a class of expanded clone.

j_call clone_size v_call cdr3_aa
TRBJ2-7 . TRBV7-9 CASSLGADRERSYEQYF
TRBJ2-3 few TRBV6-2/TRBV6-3 CASSRPGNTDTQYF
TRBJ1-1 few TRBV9 CASSAHEQESMNTEAFF
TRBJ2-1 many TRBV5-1 CASSWDPYNEQFF
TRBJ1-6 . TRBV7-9 CASSSTLVGSPLHF
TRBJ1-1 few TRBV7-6 CASSLEGGGNTEAFF
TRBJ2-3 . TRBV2 CASVEGPDTQYF
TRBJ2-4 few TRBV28 CASSFAAGFRAKNIQYF
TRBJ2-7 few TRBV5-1 CASSLGNRNEGWEQYF
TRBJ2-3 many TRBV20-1 CSASTLAGGTSTDTQYF
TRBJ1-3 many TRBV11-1 CASSLPSSFRDRDSGNTIYF
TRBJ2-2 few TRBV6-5 CASSYSRAGELFF
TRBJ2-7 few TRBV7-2 CASSLFREQYF
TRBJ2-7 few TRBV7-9 CASNLGEGYEQYF
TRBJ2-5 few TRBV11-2 CASSFDTRYRGEETQYF
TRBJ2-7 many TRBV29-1 CSVEDPTPLAGGSYEQYF
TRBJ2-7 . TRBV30 CAWSDWDFRSQYF
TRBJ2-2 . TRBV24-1 CATSEPTSGRTGELFF
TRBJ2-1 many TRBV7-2 CASSLVLAGNEQFF
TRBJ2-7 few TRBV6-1 CASKPEGQYEQYF
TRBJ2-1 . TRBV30 CAWSVKGGEQFF
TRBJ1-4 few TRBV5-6 CASSRGQTTNEKLFF
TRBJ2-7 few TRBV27 CASSGTGLSYEQYF
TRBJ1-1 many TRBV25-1 CASSEYIGGDTEAFF
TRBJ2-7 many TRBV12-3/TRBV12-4 CASSFSTGLTYEQYF
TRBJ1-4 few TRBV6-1 CASSGLTGAGEKLFF
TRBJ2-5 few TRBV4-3 CASSQDWTGWETQYF
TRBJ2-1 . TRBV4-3 CASSQDRQGLYNEQFF
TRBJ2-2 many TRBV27 CASSLRDGPNTGELFF